The 26 T cell receptor beta chains in this list originate from one sample, sequenced in a study of cytomegalovirus exposure and HLA in healthy donors. Here immunoSEQ multiplex PCR was the method, and the copy in TCRdb shows in-frame clones only, minus some. The data show about 110,000 clones, with approximately 89% seen just once and about 1.9% held by the top ten. The sample taken for sequencing was PBMCs. These receptors all stem from a woman between 18 and 29 years old in good health and CMV-seronegative.

V and J are TRBV30 and TRBJ2-7; TRBD1 matches at 10 bases. The CDR3 consists of 15 residues. Germline CDR1 and CDR2: GTSNPN and SVGIG (reference sequence). Trimming took 5 bases from V and 2 from J; bases not matched to a gene: 9. CDR3: CAWVLDGTGAYEQYF. DNA for the CDR3: TGTGCCTGGGTTCTGGATGGGACAGGGGCCTACGAGCAGTACTTC. The whole variable domain, filled in from reference TRBV30 and TRBJ2-7, reads SQTIHQWPATLVQPVGSPLSLECTVEGTSNPNLYWYRQAAGRGLQLLFYSVGIGQISSEVPQNLSASRPQDRQFILSSKKLLLSDSGFYLCAWVLDGTGAYEQYFGPGTRLTVT.

The chain couples TRBV4-1 to TRBJ2-7, with 7 bases that match TRBD2. The CDR3 runs to 13 residues. The J segment lost 4 bases and the V segment lost 8 bases, leaving 8 bases of the junction unmatched. Germline CDR1 reads MGHRA; CDR2 reads YSYEKL. The CDR3 DNA reads as TGCGCCAGCCGCGGGGGACCGATATACGAGCAGTACTTC. Translating it yields CASRGGPIYEQYF.

The chain recombines TRBV29-1 with TRBJ1-2; 12 nucleotides line up with TRBD1. With 4 bases clipped from V and 4 bases from J, the junction kept 4 bases outside the gene matches. Germline loops: CDR1 SQVTM, CDR2 ANQGSEA. This CDR3 spans 14 amino acids. The CDR3 region is CSVAGTGGGYGYTF. The CDR3 DNA reads as TGCAGCGTTGCAGGGACAGGGGGCGGCTATGGCTACACCTTC.

V and J are TRBV7-2 and TRBJ2-5; 11 bases fit TRBD1. CDR1 is SGHTA and CDR2 is FQGNSA in the germline V gene. The CDR3 runs to 15 residues. Trimming at V came to 2 bases and at J to 5 bases, leaving 4 bases not matched to a gene. The CDR3 coding sequence is TGTGCCAGCAGCTTATGGACAGGGGGCCAGGAGACCCAGTACTTC. Translating it yields CASSLWTGGQETQYF.

The chain uses TRBV5-6 and TRBJ1-5; D is unclear. The CDR3 runs 16 residues. CDR1 and CDR2 (germline): SGHDT, YYEEEE. Trimming took 0 bases from V and 0 from J, leaving 10 bases between them. The CDR3 coding sequence is TGTGCCAGCAGCTTGGCCGGAGCCGGTAGCAATCAGCCCCAGCATTTT. It codes for CASSLAGAGSNQPQHF.

The genes are TRBV7-2 and TRBJ2-2; TRBD2 agrees at 11 bases. Germline trimming cut 3 bases from V and 0 bases from J; bases unmatched to any gene: 0. CDR1 and CDR2 from the germline V gene are SGHTA and FQGNSA. The CDR3 spans 16 residues. The CDR3, as DNA: TGTGCCAGCAGCTTTAGCGGGAGGGCGAACACCGGGGAGCTGTTTTTT. This gives the protein CASSFSGRANTGELFF.

This chain links TRBV19 with TRBJ1-2; 9 bases align to TRBD1. The ends lost 5 bases at V and 4 bases at J; junction bases unmatched: 8. From germline, CDR1 is LNHDA and CDR2 SQIVND (reference sequence). The CDR3 totals 15 residues. CDR3 loop: CASSPSGTGFYGYTF. The DNA for the CDR3 is TGTGCCAGTAGTCCATCCGGGACAGGGTTCTATGGCTACACCTTC.

As to this clone: Compared with germline, one end of the junction differs, possibly owing to a read error. The chain employs TRBV7-2 and TRBJ2-3; TRBD1 agrees at 8 bases. The CDR3 has 13 residues. Germline V CDR1 and CDR2: SGHTA, FQGNSA. This CDR3 is CYRGTKVIDTQYF. The CDR3 DNA is TGCTACAGGGGGACGAAGGTTATAGATACGCAGTATTTT.

J is TRBJ2-7 and V is TRBV27; weak D call: TRBD1 (5 bases). The CDR3 extends over 16 amino acids. In germline, CDR1 is MNHEY, CDR2 SMNVEV (reference sequence). V shed 3 bases and J shed 4 bases, with 19 bases lying between them. CDR3 sequence reads: CASSLKWAGPGYEQYF. Written as DNA, the CDR3 is TGTGCCAGCAGTTTGAAGTGGGCAGGGCCTGGGTACGAGCAGTACTTC.

CDR3 amino acids: CASSLFMTDRGNEQFF. DNA of the CDR3: TGTGCCAGCAGTTTATTCATGACGGACCGGGGCAATGAGCAGTTCTTC. J is TRBJ2-1 and V is TRBV27; possible D gene TRBD2, 5 bases. V was trimmed by 1 base and J by 6 bases, leaving 16 bases between them. CDR1 is MNHEY, CDR2 SMNVEV, per germline (reference sequence). The CDR3 is made up of 16 amino acids.

This chain joins TRBV4-1 and TRBJ1-2, with D perhaps TRBD1 (6 bases). The CDR3 contains 14 residues. Per the germline V gene, CDR1 is MGHRA and CDR2 is YSYEKL. V shed 2 bases and J shed 6 bases, with 13 bases lying between them. The CDR3 reads CASSQTGTRDGYTF. The CDR3 DNA sequence: TGCGCCAGCAGCCAAACCGGGACAAGGGATGGCTACACCTTC.

This chain uses TRBV18 with TRBJ1-3, with 8 bases identical to TRBD1. V shed 5 bases and J 0 bases; nucleotides not matched to a gene: 0. This CDR3 has 14 residues. Germline V gene sequence: CDR1 KGHSH, CDR2 LQKENI. CDR3 in amino acids: CASSDRGSGNTIYF. The CDR3 coding sequence is TGTGCCAGCTCAGACAGGGGCTCTGGAAACACCATATATTTT.

This chain joins TRBV19 and TRBJ2-7, with 8 nucleotides matching TRBD1. The V segment lost 4 bases and the J segment 7 bases; nucleotides outside the gene matches: 9. The CDR3 length is 14 residues. Germline V gene sequence: CDR1 LNHDA, CDR2 SQIVND (reference sequence). Here the CDR3 reads CASSRGQDAGEQYF. In DNA form, the CDR3 reads TGTGCCAGTAGTAGGGGACAGGACGCGGGGGAGCAGTACTTC. Supplemented by reference TRBV19 and TRBJ2-7, the full variable domain reads DGGITQSPKYLFRKEGQNVTLSCEQNLNHDAMYWYRQDPGQGLRLIYYSQIVNDFQKGDIAEGYSVSREKKESFPLTVTSAQKNPTAFYLCASSRGQDAGEQYFGPGTRLTVT.

DNA for the CDR3: TGTGCCAGCAGCCAATCGCCAGGGCCTTACGAGCAGTACTTC. Its translation: CASSQSPGPYEQYF. The chain combines TRBV4-2 with TRBJ2-7; perhaps TRBD1 as D (5 bases). From germline, CDR1 is LGHNA and CDR2 YNFKEQ. The V and J ends lost 2 bases and 4 bases respectively, with 12 bases between them. CDR3 size: 14 residues.

Only one count was recorded for this clone. J is TRBJ1-2 and V is TRBV28; TRBD1 aligns across 7 bases. The V segment lost 2 bases and the J segment 3 bases; nucleotides outside the gene matches: 0. From germline, CDR1 is MDHEN and CDR2 SYDVKM. This CDR3 spans 13 amino acids. CDR3 nucleotides: TGTGCCAGCAGTTTAGGGACAGACTATGGCTACACCTTC. As protein: CASSLGTDYGYTF.

The chain employs TRBV7-3 and TRBJ2-1, with D unresolved. This CDR3 has 13 amino acids. Trimming cost V 2 bases and J 6 bases, with 8 bases left between them. Germline V lookup: CDR1 SGHTA, CDR2 FQGTGA. The CDR3 nucleotides read TGTGCCAGCAGCTTAGGCCTAGTCAATGAGCAGTTCTTC. Encoded protein: CASSLGLVNEQFF.

The J gene is TRBJ2-7, the V gene TRBV19; TRBD2 is a possible D gene (6 bases). The V gene's germline CDR1 is LNHDA and CDR2 SQIVND (reference sequence). This CDR3 has 15 residues. Trimming pared 1 base from V and 2 bases from J, leaving 12 bases between. The CDR3 sequence: CASSIGTIRAYEQYF. In nucleotides, the CDR3 is TGTGCCAGTAGTATAGGGACTATACGCGCCTACGAGCAGTACTTC.

The rearrangement links TRBV28 to TRBJ2-7; the D gene is possibly TRBD1 (6 bases). This CDR3 spans 11 amino acids. Germline V gene lookup returns CDR1 MDHEN and CDR2 SYDVKM. The V end lost 6 bases, the J end lost 5 bases, and 8 bases lay between the germline ends. CDR3 loop: CASSAGDEQYF. CDR3 DNA sequence: TGTGCCAGCAGCGCAGGGGACGAGCAGTACTTC.

In the case of this clone: At one of its ends the junction is not consistent with the germline gene, which may arise from a read error. The chain combines TRBV11-2 with TRBJ2-2, with TRBD1 as a possible D gene (6 bases). This CDR3 is built from 16 residues. The germline V gene encodes CDR1 SGHAT and CDR2 FQNNGV. Written as DNA, the CDR3 is TGTGCCAGCAGATTAGCTGGGCAGGGGAGAACCGGGGAGCTGTTTTTT. Amino acid sequence: CASRLAGQGRTGELFF.

This rearrangement joins TRBV5-1 to TRBJ2-7; 7 positions match TRBD1. The CDR3 consists of 14 residues. J was trimmed by 2 bases and V by 2 bases; bases with no gene match: 4. CDR1 and CDR2 (germline): SGHRS, YFSETQ. The CDR3 DNA reads TGCGCCAGCAGCTTTGAGGGGGCGGCCTACGAGCAGTACTTC. Translating gives CASSFEGAAYEQYF.

V usage is TRBV5-1 and J usage is TRBJ2-7; TRBD1 aligns across 9 bases. The V and J ends lost 6 bases and 3 bases, in that order; junction bases with no gene match: 10. Germline lookup yields CDR1 SGHRS and CDR2 YFSETQ. This CDR3 contains 15 residues. Here the CDR3 reads CASTDKGQGYYEQYF. In DNA, the CDR3 is TGCGCCAGCACGGACAAGGGACAGGGATACTACGAGCAGTACTTC. The full variable domain, rest sourced from reference TRBV5-1 and TRBJ2-7, is KAGVTQTPRYLIKTRGQQVTLSCSPISGHRSVSWYQQTPGQGLQFLFEYFSETQRNKGNFPGRFSGRQFSNSRSEMNVSTLELGDSALYLCASTDKGQGYYEQYFGPGTRLTVT.

The V call is TRBV6-5, the J call TRBJ2-1, with TRBD2 as a possible D gene (6 bases). CDR3 length: 13 amino acids. Germline loops: CDR1 MNHEY, CDR2 SVGAGI. Trimming pared 7 bases from V and 7 bases from J, leaving 14 bases between. Here the CDR3 DNA reads TGTGCCAGCACGGACACCGGGGGAAATGAGCAGTTCTTC. Amino acid sequence: CASTDTGGNEQFF.

The V call is TRBV7-2, the J call TRBJ1-5, with 7 bases matching TRBD1. Germline CDR1 reads SGHTA; CDR2 reads FQGNSA. This CDR3 spans 16 amino acids. The J segment lost 0 bases and the V segment lost 2 bases, leaving 4 bases of the junction unmatched. DNA of the CDR3: TGTGCCAGCAGCTTACAGGGGGTTTATAGCAATCAGCCCCAGCATTTT. Protein sequence: CASSLQGVYSNQPQHF.

The rearrangement uses TRBV5-6 and TRBJ2-3; possibly TRBD1 for D (5 bases). Germline V gene sequence: CDR1 SGHDT, CDR2 YYEEEE. This CDR3 spans 15 amino acids. V was pared by 4 bases and J by 7 bases, with 19 bases between. The CDR3 here is CASSTHRTFRNTQYF. For the CDR3, the DNA is TGTGCCAGCAGCACGCATAGGACATTCAGGAATACGCAGTATTTT.

This chain joins TRBV14 and TRBJ2-1, with 8 bases identical to TRBD2. Unmatched junction bases numbered 3, after V lost 1 base and J lost 4 bases. Per germline, CDR1 SGHDN and CDR2 FVKESK. The CDR3 extends over 15 amino acids. Here the CDR3 DNA reads TGTGCCAGCAGCCAAGGGCTAGCGGGTTACAATGAGCAGTTCTTC. Amino acid sequence: CASSQGLAGYNEQFF.

The gene calls are TRBV7-2 and TRBJ2-3, with 13 bases that match TRBD2. V lost 2 bases and J lost 7; bases outside the gene matches: 6. The CDR3 contains 16 residues. CDR1 and CDR2 from the germline V gene are SGHTA and FQGNSA. The chain's CDR3 is CASSLTSGRASHTQYF. CDR3 sequence (DNA): TGTGCCAGCAGCTTAACTAGCGGGAGGGCCAGCCATACGCAGTATTTT.